The sequence of this TCR beta chain was determined in a study of shared clonotypes between healthy human individuals (dated by TCRdb to about 2020). As for the study more broadly: The cohort comprised a couple of women and three men aged 18 to 49 years. To estimate repertoire size and how much clonotype sharing occurs between individuals, the study deeply sequenced the blood TCR repertoires of a handful of healthy adults. Different laboratories and diverse techniques were used to prepare libraries and sequence TCR repertoires, to increase sequencing depth and limit assay-specific biases. Leukapheresis yielded between about 0.94 and 9.5 billion PBMCs per donor. Per donor, three plates each were used for CD4 naive and CD4 memory, two for CD8 naive, and one for CD8 memory. Broader findings and caveats from the paper: Even with the large sequencing depth, rarefaction of the sorted-subset datasets indicated that sequencing was incomplete. About 4.5% of naive CD4, 3.5% of naive CD8, about 2.1% of memory CD4, and 0.35% to 0.4% of memory CD8 clonotypes were shared across a few donors. Larger estimated clonotype richness was generally found for naive subsets than for memory subsets. The genetic and exposure-history diversity represented was limited by the small number of donors. Pairwise subsampling led to the expectation that sequencing depth would affect the degree of clonotype sharing among donors. Sampling was limited to blood, and TCR repertoires in tissue likely differ from TCR repertoires in blood. Clonotypes shared by all four sorted-subset donors showed higher generation probabilities than non-shared clonotypes.

With regard to this clone: No cognate antigen has been identified for it. There are no base qualities to consult, and no much larger clone falls within one base.

Donors were healthy HIV-negative adults with no recently reported acute infections or vaccinations. Only Caucasian adults living in Nashville, Tennessee, USA were represented among the donors. CD4+ T cells were enriched by magnetic negative selection, after which naive cells were positively selected on CD45RA and the negative fraction was taken as the memory subset. Blood was collected by leukapheresis, and PBMCs were isolated by Ficoll-Histopaque density gradient centrifugation and then cryopreserved in liquid nitrogen vapor phase. Analytical flow cytometry was used to check the purity and quantity of every magnetically sorted T cell population. Genomic DNA was isolated from every sorted fraction and measured by UV absorbance on a Nanodrop 2000c. Using the deep immunoSEQ assay, TCR CDR3 regions were amplified from genomic DNA by multiplex PCR. Extracted genomic DNA from each cell subset was spread evenly across all wells of several immunoSEQ 96-well plates, with each plate serving as a replicate. Each replicate PCR for sorted subsets received 150 to 250 ng genomic DNA, equal to 30,000 or so T cell genomes. The purified libraries were quantified using a Qubit 3.0 fluorometer, sized with a Bioanalyzer 2100, and then quantified again using the KAPA Library Quantification kit. Every immunoSEQ 96-well plate was sequenced on a separate single-read 150-cycle Illumina NextSeq 550 flow cell. Per the authors' processing: Because the immunoSEQ output held only junctional sequences and lacked quality scores, the filtering could not match the filtering applied to full-length reads. To assign V/J genes and CDR3, sequences were annotated against IMGT germline references using PyIR, a Python wrapper for IgBLAST v1.9. Any read was removed if the V/J assignment was weak (E-value above 1e-6), the CDR3 was missing, or the read contained stop codons, out-of-frame junctions, or ambiguous translated residues. V3J clonotypes were defined as sequences sharing the same inferred V gene, J gene, and CDR3 amino acid sequence. Percentage overlap between repertoires was computed as shared unique clonotypes divided by the size of the smaller repertoire. Repertoire richness was assessed with RTK rarefaction, the Chao1 estimator, and Recon v2.1 estimates of unobserved clonotypes. For all TCRbeta clonotypes obtained by the gDNA method from four donors, generation probabilities were computed with OLGA. TCRdb retrieved this table from immuneACCESS and kept in-frame rearrangements only. Not all clones are present; in checked studies, unresolved V genes account for under half, and no reason is known for the remainder. The V and J calls and the clone size are those of that table, but D and trimming were determined from the DNA. This sample holds approximately 2,000,000 clones; about 90% were observed only once. The top ten hold 0.3% to 0.45% of the sample.

The junction carries 13 bases between V and J, which are trimmed by 3 bases and 6 bases respectively. The CDR3 numbers 13 residues from cysteine through phenylalanine. The read is trimmed to its CDR3 DNA, 39 bases read in frame from base 1. CDR1 and CDR2, looked up from the germline V gene, are SGDLS and YYNGEE. Sequencing was carried out using naive CD4+ T cells from PBMCs. The sample's cell subset or site label, in plain terms: CD45RA+ positively selected. The clonotype comes from a man in his late teens or twenties in good health. Some clones in this sample may be carry-over from other donors' samples. This sequence uses TRBV9 and TRBJ2-7, with no D gene named confidently. The CDR3 protein: CASSGVVDGEQYF. The nucleotides read TGTGCCAGCAGCGGAGTGGTGGATGGCGAGCAGTACTTC.